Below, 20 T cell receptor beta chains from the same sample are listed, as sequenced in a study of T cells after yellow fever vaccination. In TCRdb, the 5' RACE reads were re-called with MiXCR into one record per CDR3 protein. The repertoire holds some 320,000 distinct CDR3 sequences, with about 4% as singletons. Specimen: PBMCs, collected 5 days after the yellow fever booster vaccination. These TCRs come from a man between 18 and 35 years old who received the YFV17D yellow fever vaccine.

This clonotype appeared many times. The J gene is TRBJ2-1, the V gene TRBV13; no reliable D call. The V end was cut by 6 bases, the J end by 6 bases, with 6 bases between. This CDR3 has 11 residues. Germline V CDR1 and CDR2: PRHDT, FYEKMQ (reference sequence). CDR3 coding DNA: TGTGCCAGCAGATGGGGCAATGAGCAGTTCTTC. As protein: CASRWGNEQFF. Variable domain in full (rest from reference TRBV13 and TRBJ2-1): AAGVIQSPRHLIKEKRETATLKCYPIPRHDTVYWYQQGPGQDPQFLISFYEKMQSDKGSIPDRFSAQQFSDYHSELNMSSLELGDSALYFCASRWGNEQFFGPGTRLTVL.

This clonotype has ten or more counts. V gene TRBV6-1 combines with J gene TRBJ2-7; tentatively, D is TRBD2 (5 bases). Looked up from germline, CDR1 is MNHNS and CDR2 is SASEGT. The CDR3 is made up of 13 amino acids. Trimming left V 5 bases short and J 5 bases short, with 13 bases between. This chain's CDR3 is CASSLRGPDEQYF. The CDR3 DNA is TGTGCCAGCAGTTTACGGGGTCCCGACGAGCAGTACTTC.

The CDR3, as DNA: TGTGCCAGCAGCTTATTGAGGGGCTACAATGAGCAGTTCTTC. Translated, it gives CASSLLRGYNEQFF. The chain couples TRBV7-8 to TRBJ2-1; TRBD1 or TRBD2 may be the D gene (5 bases each). The V and J ends lost 2 bases and 3 bases respectively, with 8 bases between them. The V gene's germline CDR1 is SGHVS and CDR2 FQNEAQ. The CDR3 has 14 residues. The full variable domain, its missing parts supplied by reference TRBV7-8 and TRBJ2-1, is GAGVSQSPRYKVAKRGQDVALRCDPISGHVSLFWYQQALGQGPEFLTYFQNEAQLDKSGLPSDRFFAERPEGSVSTLKIQRTQQEDSAVYLCASSLLRGYNEQFFGPGTRLTVL.

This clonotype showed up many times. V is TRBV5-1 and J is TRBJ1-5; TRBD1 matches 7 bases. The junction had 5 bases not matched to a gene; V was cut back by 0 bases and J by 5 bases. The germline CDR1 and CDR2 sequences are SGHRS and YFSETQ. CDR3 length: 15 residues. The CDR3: CASSLEGDRDQPQHF. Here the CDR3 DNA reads TGCGCCAGCAGCTTGGAGGGGGACAGAGATCAGCCCCAGCATTTT.

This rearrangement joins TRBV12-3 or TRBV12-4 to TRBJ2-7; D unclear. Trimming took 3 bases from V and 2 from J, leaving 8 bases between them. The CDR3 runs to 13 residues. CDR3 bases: TGTGCCAGCAGTTTTGTATCCCCCTACGAGCAGTACTTC. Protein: CASSFVSPYEQYF.

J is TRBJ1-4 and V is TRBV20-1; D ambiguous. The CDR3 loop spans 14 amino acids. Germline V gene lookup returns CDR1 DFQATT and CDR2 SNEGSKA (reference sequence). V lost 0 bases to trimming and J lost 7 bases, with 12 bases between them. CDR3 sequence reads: CSARDRLYAEKLFF. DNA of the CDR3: TGCAGTGCTAGAGATCGACTTTACGCTGAAAAACTGTTTTTT.

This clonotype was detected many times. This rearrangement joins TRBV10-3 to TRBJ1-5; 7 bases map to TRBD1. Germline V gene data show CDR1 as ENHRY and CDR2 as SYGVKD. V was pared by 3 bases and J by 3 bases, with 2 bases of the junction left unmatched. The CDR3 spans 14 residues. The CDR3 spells CAISEGGPNQPQHF. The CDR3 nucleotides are TGTGCCATCAGTGAAGGGGGCCCCAATCAGCCCCAGCATTTT.

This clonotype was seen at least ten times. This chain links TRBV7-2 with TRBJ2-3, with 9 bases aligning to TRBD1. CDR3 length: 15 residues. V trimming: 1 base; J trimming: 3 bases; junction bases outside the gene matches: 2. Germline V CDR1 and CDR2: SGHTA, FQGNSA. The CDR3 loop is CASSLVGTGTDTQYF. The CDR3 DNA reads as TGTGCCAGCAGCTTAGTCGGGACAGGGACAGATACGCAGTATTTT. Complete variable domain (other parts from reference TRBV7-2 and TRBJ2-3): GAGVSQSPSNKVTEKGKDVELRCDPISGHTALYWYRQSLGQGLEFLIYFQGNSAPDKSGLPSDRFSAERTGGSVSTLTIQRTQQEDSAVYLCASSLVGTGTDTQYFGPGTRLTVL.

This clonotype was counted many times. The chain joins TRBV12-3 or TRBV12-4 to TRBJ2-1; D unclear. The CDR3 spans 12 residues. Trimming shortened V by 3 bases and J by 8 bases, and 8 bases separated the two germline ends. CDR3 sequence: CASSFEMHEQFF. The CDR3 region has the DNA TGTGCCAGCAGTTTTGAGATGCATGAGCAGTTCTTC.

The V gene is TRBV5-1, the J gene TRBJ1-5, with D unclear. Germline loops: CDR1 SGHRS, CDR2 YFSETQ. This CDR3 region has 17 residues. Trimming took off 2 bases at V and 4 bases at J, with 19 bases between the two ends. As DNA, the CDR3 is TGCGCCAGCAGCTTAAGGAGGATATTTTCGTGGAATCAGCCCCAGCATTTT. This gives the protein CASSLRRIFSWNQPQHF.

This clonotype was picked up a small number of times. CDR3 coding DNA: TGCAGTGCTATAAACGGGGAAGCCTATACGGGGACCCAGTACTTC. Translated, it gives CSAINGEAYTGTQYF. This sequence joins TRBV20-1 and TRBJ2-5; D is perhaps TRBD2 (5 bases). This CDR3 comprises 15 residues. Trimming stripped 4 bases from V and 7 bases from J, with 22 bases between. The germline V gene encodes CDR1 DFQATT and CDR2 SNEGSKA (reference sequence).

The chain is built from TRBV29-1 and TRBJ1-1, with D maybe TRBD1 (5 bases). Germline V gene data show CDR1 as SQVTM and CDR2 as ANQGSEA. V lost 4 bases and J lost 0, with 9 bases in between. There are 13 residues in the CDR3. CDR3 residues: CSVAKGVNTEAFF. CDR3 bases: TGCAGCGTTGCGAAAGGGGTGAACACTGAAGCTTTCTTT.

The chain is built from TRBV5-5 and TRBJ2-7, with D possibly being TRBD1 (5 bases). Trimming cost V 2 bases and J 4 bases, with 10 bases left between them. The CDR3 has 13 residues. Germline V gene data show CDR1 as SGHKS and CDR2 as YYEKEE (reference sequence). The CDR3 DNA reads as TGTGCCAGCAGCTTTGCGGACACGTACGAGCAGTACGTC. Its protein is CASSFADTYEQYV.

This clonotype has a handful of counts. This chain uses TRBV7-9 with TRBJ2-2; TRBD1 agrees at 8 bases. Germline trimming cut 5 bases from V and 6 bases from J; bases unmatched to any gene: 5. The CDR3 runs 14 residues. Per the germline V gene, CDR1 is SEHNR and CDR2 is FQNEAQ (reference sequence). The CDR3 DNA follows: TGTGCCAGCAGCCCAAGACAGGGGCCCGGGGAGCTGTTTTTT. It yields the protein CASSPRQGPGELFF.

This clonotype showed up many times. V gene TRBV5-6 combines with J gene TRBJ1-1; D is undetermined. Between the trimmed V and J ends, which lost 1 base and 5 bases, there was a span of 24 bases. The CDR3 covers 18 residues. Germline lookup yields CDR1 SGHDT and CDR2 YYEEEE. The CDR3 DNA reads TGTGCCAGCAGCTTGAACTACCGAGCGGGCCTTAGTCCAACTGAAGCTTTCTTT. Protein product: CASSLNYRAGLSPTEAFF.

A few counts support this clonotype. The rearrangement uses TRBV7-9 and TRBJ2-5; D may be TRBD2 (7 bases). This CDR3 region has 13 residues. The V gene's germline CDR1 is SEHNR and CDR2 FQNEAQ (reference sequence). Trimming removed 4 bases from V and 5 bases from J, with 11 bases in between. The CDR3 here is CASSWGGWETQYF. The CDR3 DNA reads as TGTGCCAGCAGCTGGGGGGGCTGGGAGACCCAGTACTTC.

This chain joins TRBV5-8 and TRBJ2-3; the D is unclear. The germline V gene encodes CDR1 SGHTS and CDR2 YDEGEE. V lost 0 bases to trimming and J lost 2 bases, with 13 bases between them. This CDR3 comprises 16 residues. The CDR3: CASSLGSLGVTDTQYF. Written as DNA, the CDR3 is TGTGCCAGCAGCTTGGGCTCTCTAGGTGTCACAGATACGCAGTATTTT.

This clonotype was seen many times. As DNA, the CDR3 is TGTGCCAGCAGTTACAGCTCCTATAATTCACCCCTCCACTTT. Translation gives CASSYSSYNSPLHF. The rearrangement links TRBV6-5 to TRBJ1-6; D gene uncertain. Germline V gene data show CDR1 as MNHEY and CDR2 as SVGAGI. The CDR3 consists of 14 residues. The V end lost 2 bases, the J end lost 0 bases, and 2 bases lay between the germline ends.

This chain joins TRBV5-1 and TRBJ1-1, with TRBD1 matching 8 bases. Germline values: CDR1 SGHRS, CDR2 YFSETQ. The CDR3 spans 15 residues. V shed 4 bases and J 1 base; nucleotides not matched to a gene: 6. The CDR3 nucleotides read TGCGCCAGCAGCCTACGGACAGGGTGGAACACTGAAGCTTTCTTT. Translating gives CASSLRTGWNTEAFF. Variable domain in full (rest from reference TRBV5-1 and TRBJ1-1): KAGVTQTPRYLIKTRGQQVTLSCSPISGHRSVSWYQQTPGQGLQFLFEYFSETQRNKGNFPGRFSGRQFSNSRSEMNVSTLELGDSALYLCASSLRTGWNTEAFFGQGTRLTVV.

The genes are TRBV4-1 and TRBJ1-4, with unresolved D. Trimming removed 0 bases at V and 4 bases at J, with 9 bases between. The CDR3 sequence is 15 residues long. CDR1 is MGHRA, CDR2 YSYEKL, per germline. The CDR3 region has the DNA TGCGCCAGCAGCCAAGAAGCAGGAGGTAATGAAAAACTGTTTTTT. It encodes CASSQEAGGNEKLFF.